These T cell receptor beta chains were read from a single sample in a study of T cells after yellow fever vaccination. TCRdb passed the 5' RACE reads through MiXCR, listing each CDR3 protein once. Among 100,000 to 150,000 distinct CDR3 sequences listed, under 9% were seen once. This sample comprised CD8+ T cells sorted from PBMCs, obtained on the day of the yellow fever booster vaccination. The receptors were sampled from a man younger than 35 who received the YFV17D yellow fever vaccine. CDR3s include the opening cysteine and the closing phenylalanine or tryptophan. Fields, in order: V gene, D gene, J gene, clone size, CDR3 DNA, CDR3 protein. A D gene is named only where the DNA matches it firmly. Not all rows give a size; the values are once, few, many and, for expanded clones, a class.

TRBV4-2	TRBD2	TRBJ2-7	-	TGTGCCAGCAGCCAAGATAGCCAGCGGGGGGGCGATTACGAGCAGTACTTC	CASSQDSQRGGDYEQYF
TRBV4-1	-	TRBJ2-5	many	TGCGCCAGCAGCCAAGTTTCGGGGGATAAAGAGACCCAGTACTTC	CASSQVSGDKETQYF
TRBV4-1	-	TRBJ2-7	-	TGCGCCAGCAGCCAGATAGGGACCGAGCAGTACTTC	CASSQIGTEQYF
TRBV6-5	-	TRBJ2-1	few	TGTGCCAGCAGTTACAGGAACAGGGCAAATGAGCAGTTCTTC	CASSYRNRANEQFF
TRBV24-1	-	TRBJ2-7	few	TGTGCCACCAGTGATTCCACAGGGAGGTCCTACGAGCAGTACTTC	CATSDSTGRSYEQYF
TRBV6-2/TRBV6-3	TRBD1	TRBJ2-7	-	TGTGCCAGCAGTTACGAAGGGACAGGGGGTAACTACGAGCAGTACTTC	CASSYEGTGGNYEQYF
TRBV4-3	-	TRBJ2-5	-	TGCGCCAGCAGCCAAGAGGTATCCCATGTGGGGACCCCGACCCAAGAGACCCAGTACTTC	CASSQEVSHVGTPTQETQYF
TRBV7-9	-	TRBJ2-3	few	TGTGCCAGCAGCTTAGTCCTCCGGGGTAGAGATACGCAGTATTTT	CASSLVLRGRDTQYF
TRBV28	-	TRBJ2-3	many	TGTGCCAGCAGCGATCTGGGCGGTTTAAGCACAGATACGCAGTATTTT	CASSDLGGLSTDTQYF
TRBV27	-	TRBJ2-1	many	TGTGCCAGCAGTCCGGGGCCTACCTACAATGAGCAGTTCTTC	CASSPGPTYNEQFF
TRBV12-3/TRBV12-4	TRBD1	TRBJ1-2	few	TGTGCCAGCAGTTTCAGGGGGGCTCTATCCTATGGCTACACCTTC	CASSFRGALSYGYTF
TRBV3-1	-	TRBJ1-4	-	TGTGCCAGCAGCCAGGGTACGGCTAATGAAAAACTGTTTTTT	CASSQGTANEKLFF
TRBV4-3	-	TRBJ2-3	-	TGCGCCAGCAGCCAAGATGATGGAATGCACACAGATACGCAGTATTTT	CASSQDDGMHTDTQYF
TRBV27	-	TRBJ1-1	many	TGTGCCAGCAGTTGGGGCACTGAAGCTTTCTTT	CASSWGTEAFF
TRBV4-1	-	TRBJ2-5	-	TGCGCCAGCAGCCAGCCGACTGACCAAGAGACCCAGTACTTC	CASSQPTDQETQYF
TRBV20-1	TRBD2	TRBJ2-5	many	TGCAGTGCTAGGATAGCGGGGTCCCAGTACTTC	CSARIAGSQYF
TRBV7-9	-	TRBJ2-2	few	TGTGCCACCCCCCCCGACACCGGGGAGCTGTTTTTT	CATPPDTGELFF